Shown below are 25 T cell receptor beta chains from a single sample sequenced in a study of T cells after yellow fever vaccination. A single record per CDR3 protein comes from TCRdb applying MiXCR to the 5' RACE reads. The table lists approximately 330,000 distinct CDR3 sequences, roughly 4.3% of them singletons. The material sequenced was PBMCs, taken 5 days after the yellow fever booster vaccination. These receptors were obtained from a man in his late teens or twenties who received the YFV17D yellow fever vaccine.

This clonotype was found many times. CDR3 residues: CSARMGTEQYV. Here the CDR3 DNA reads TGCAGTGCTAGGATGGGAACCGAGCAGTACGTC. The chain has TRBV20-1 and TRBJ2-7; no firm D call. Germline-derived CDR1 and CDR2 are DFQATT and SNEGSKA (reference sequence). The CDR3 contains 11 residues. The V end was cut by 3 bases, the J end by 6 bases, with 9 bases between.

This clonotype was recorded at least ten times. The chain's CDR3 is CASSFAGGTYGYTF. DNA of the CDR3: TGTGCCAGCAGTTTTGCAGGGGGCACGTATGGCTACACCTTC. V gene TRBV27 combines with J gene TRBJ1-2, with 8 bases aligning to TRBD1. The germline gives CDR1 MNHEY, CDR2 SMNVEV (reference sequence). The V gene end was trimmed by 3 bases and the J gene end by 5 bases; junction bases not matched to a gene: 5. CDR3 size: 14 residues.

The chain joins TRBV18 to TRBJ2-4; 9 positions agree with TRBD2. V gave up 3 bases and J gave up 5 bases; unmatched junction bases: 5. Germline values: CDR1 KGHSH, CDR2 LQKENI. This CDR3 is built from 15 residues. The CDR3 loop is CASSPSLAGQNIQYF. The CDR3 DNA reads TGTGCCAGCTCACCTTCGCTAGCGGGGCAAAACATTCAGTACTTC. The complete variable domain, with remaining parts taken from reference TRBV18 and TRBJ2-4, reads NAGVMQNPRHLVRRRGQEARLRCSPMKGHSHVYWYRQLPEEGLKFMVYLQKENIIDESGMPKERFSAEFPKEGPSILRIQQVVRGDSAAYFCASSPSLAGQNIQYFGAGTRLSVL.

V gene TRBV12-3 or TRBV12-4 combines with J gene TRBJ2-2, with 11 positions matching TRBD1. The CDR3 consists of 14 residues. After removal of 9 bases from V and 2 bases from J, the junction contained 2 bases not matched to a gene. The CDR3 loop reads CASWTGGNTGELFF. The CDR3 coding sequence is TGTGCCAGTTGGACAGGGGGCAACACCGGGGAGCTGTTTTTT.

V and J are TRBV12-3 or TRBV12-4 and TRBJ2-2, with 8 bases matching TRBD1. The CDR3 loop spans 15 amino acids. V shed 5 bases, J shed 6 bases, and the junction held 8 bases outside the gene matches. In nucleotides, the CDR3 is TGTGCCAGCAGTCCGACGACAGGGGCGGCCGGGGAGCTGTTTTTT. This sequence encodes CASSPTTGAAGELFF.

There are a few counts of this clonotype. V is TRBV24-1 and J is TRBJ2-1, with D perhaps matching TRBD2 (6 bases). Germline lookup yields CDR1 KGHDR and CDR2 SFDVKD. V lost 5 bases and J 8 bases, leaving 18 bases between the germline ends. The CDR3 is 15 amino acids. The CDR3 loop is CATSAPGESLHEQFF. The CDR3 DNA sequence: TGTGCCACCAGTGCCCCGGGAGAGAGCCTCCATGAGCAGTTCTTC.

The sample holds many counts of this clonotype. This chain links TRBV7-9 with TRBJ2-2; a possible D gene is TRBD1 (6 bases). The germline V and J ends were trimmed by 7 bases and 4 bases, with 22 bases remaining between them. This CDR3 spans 17 amino acids. The V gene's germline CDR1 is SEHNR and CDR2 FQNEAQ (reference sequence). This chain's CDR3 is CASTPGAASRGTGELFF. The CDR3 bases are TGTGCCAGCACCCCAGGGGCCGCCTCCCGAGGCACCGGGGAGCTGTTTTTT. Variable domain in full (rest from reference TRBV7-9 and TRBJ2-2): DTGVSQNPRHKITKRGQNVTFRCDPISEHNRLYWYRQTLGQGPEFLTYFQNEAQLEKSRLLSDRFSAERPKGSFSTLEIQRTEQGDSAMYLCASTPGAASRGTGELFFGEGSRLTVL.

The chain has TRBV7-2 and TRBJ2-5; 11 bases are a match to TRBD2. Looked up from germline, CDR1 is SGHTA and CDR2 is FQGNSA. J was trimmed by 4 bases and V by 1 base; bases with no gene match: 5. This CDR3 has 16 residues. CDR3 residues: CASSLGSGGAGETQYF. For the CDR3, the DNA is TGTGCCAGCAGCTTAGGTAGCGGGGGGGCCGGAGAGACCCAGTACTTC.

The chain is built from TRBV4-3 and TRBJ1-2; weak D call: TRBD1 (5 bases). Trimming removed 3 bases at V and 4 bases at J, with 15 bases between. Germline V gives CDR1 LGHNA, CDR2 YSLEER. The CDR3 is 15 amino acids. The CDR3 region is CASSQDMSGGYGYTF. The CDR3, as DNA: TGCGCCAGCAGCCAGGACATGAGTGGGGGCTATGGCTACACCTTC.

This clonotype was seen at least ten times. The chain combines TRBV20-1 with TRBJ2-3, with 10 bases matching TRBD2. V was clipped by 4 bases and J by 0 bases; unmatched bases: 7. This CDR3 has 16 amino acids. Germline CDR1 DFQATT, CDR2 SNEGSKA (reference sequence). CDR3 protein: CSATAGGQTSTDTQYF. The CDR3 DNA is TGCAGTGCTACAGCGGGGGGGCAGACAAGCACAGATACGCAGTATTTT.

The table lists this clonotype with a few counts. This sequence joins TRBV4-1 and TRBJ1-2; TRBD1 aligns across 7 bases. V lost 0 bases and J lost 4; bases outside the gene matches: 5. The CDR3 covers 15 residues. The germline gives CDR1 MGHRA, CDR2 YSYEKL. The CDR3 bases are TGCGCCAGCAGCCAAGAGGCAGGGGGTATCTATGGCTACACCTTC. This gives the protein CASSQEAGGIYGYTF.

J is TRBJ2-3 and V is TRBV28; no reliable D call. The CDR3 runs 13 residues. CDR1 and CDR2 (germline): MDHEN, SYDVKM. V lost 3 bases and J 4 bases, leaving 8 bases between the germline ends. The CDR3 DNA follows: TGTGCCAGCAGTTTCGGCAGACCAGATACGCAGTATTTT. As protein: CASSFGRPDTQYF.

This clonotype was detected a few times. The chain carries TRBV7-6 and TRBJ2-7; perhaps TRBD1 as D (6 bases). Trimming took 0 bases from V and 1 from J, leaving 10 bases between them. CDR1 and CDR2 from the germline V gene are SGHVS and FNYEAQ. The CDR3 sequence is 15 residues long. The CDR3 loop is CASSLAPDRSYEQYF. CDR3 nucleotides: TGTGCCAGCAGCTTAGCCCCGGACAGATCCTACGAGCAGTACTTC.

In its sample, this clonotype was seen many times. The chain combines TRBV5-1 with TRBJ2-2; 11 positions agree with TRBD1. The germline CDR1 and CDR2 sequences are SGHRS and YFSETQ. With 3 bases clipped from V and 4 bases from J, the junction kept 8 bases outside the gene matches. This CDR3 is 17 amino acids long. This CDR3 is CASSWGQGGGRTGELFF. The CDR3 nucleotides are TGCGCCAGCAGCTGGGGACAGGGGGGAGGACGCACCGGGGAGCTGTTTTTT.

V gene TRBV6-2 or TRBV6-3 combines with J gene TRBJ2-5, with TRBD1 matching 8 bases. V trimming: 4 bases; J trimming: 3 bases; junction bases outside the gene matches: 4. CDR3 length: 14 amino acids. Per germline, CDR1 MNHEY and CDR2 SVGEGT. The CDR3 DNA reads TGTGCCAGCAGTTTGAGGACAGGGAAAGAGACCCAGTACTTC. It yields the protein CASSLRTGKETQYF.

The V gene is TRBV4-1, the J gene TRBJ2-7; D call uncertain. V was cut by 1 base and J by 1 base, with 11 bases left in between. The CDR3 sequence is 15 residues long. The germline CDR1 and CDR2 sequences are MGHRA and YSYEKL. CDR3 in DNA: TGCGCCAGCAGCCAAGGAATAGATAAATCCTACGAGCAGTACTTC. Translated, it gives CASSQGIDKSYEQYF.

This clonotype was counted a few times. This chain joins TRBV14 and TRBJ2-2; 8 bases line up with TRBD2. Germline V gene sequence: CDR1 SGHDN, CDR2 FVKESK. The CDR3 sequence is 16 residues long. Losses at the gene ends were 4 bases for V and 1 base for J; bases not matched to a gene: 5. The CDR3 DNA sequence: TGTGCCAGCAGCCCTATAGCGGGGTTGAACACCGGGGAGCTGTTTTTT. Translation gives CASSPIAGLNTGELFF.

The sample holds many counts of this clonotype. This chain connects TRBV5-1 to TRBJ1-1; TRBD1 matches 9 bases. Trimming removed 2 bases from V and 3 bases from J; junction bases left unmatched: 5. Germline CDR1 reads SGHRS; CDR2 reads YFSETQ. The CDR3 covers 15 residues. The CDR3 sequence is CASSLLGQGHTEAFF. Written as DNA, the CDR3 is TGCGCCAGCAGCTTACTGGGACAGGGCCACACTGAAGCTTTCTTT.

CDR3 region: CASSQEVRSGANVLTF. The DNA of the CDR3 is TGTGCCAGCAGCCAAGAAGTCCGCTCTGGGGCCAACGTCCTGACTTTC. The rearrangement uses TRBV4-2 and TRBJ2-6; unclear D gene. Per germline, CDR1 LGHNA and CDR2 YNFKEQ. The CDR3 spans 16 residues. V gave up 0 bases and J gave up 0 bases, with 6 bases separating them.

The chain uses TRBV9 and TRBJ2-1; D perhaps matches TRBD2 (6 bases). Trimming shortened V by 0 bases and J by 7 bases, and 14 bases separated the two germline ends. This CDR3 comprises 15 residues. Germline V CDR1 and CDR2: SGDLS, YYNGEE. In DNA, the CDR3 is TGTGCCAGCAGCGTAGCTACGTGGGGGGATAATGAGCAGTTCTTC. Residues: CASSVATWGDNEQFF.

The sample holds many counts of this clonotype. J is TRBJ2-5 and V is TRBV24-1; weak D call: TRBD1 (6 bases). CDR1 KGHDR and CDR2 SFDVKD come from the germline V gene. CDR3 length: 15 amino acids. Trimming removed 4 bases from V and 2 bases from J, with 13 bases in between. CDR3 DNA sequence: TGTGCCACCAGTGACCCCCGGACAGCGCAAGAGACCCAGTACTTC. It translates to CATSDPRTAQETQYF.

The sample holds many counts of this clonotype. In DNA form, the CDR3 reads TGTGCCAGCAGCTTAGCCCCTACCTCGGGCAATGAGCAGTTCTTC. Its protein product is CASSLAPTSGNEQFF. The chain uses TRBV7-6 and TRBJ2-1, with D unclear. The ends were cut back, 0 bases at V and 6 bases at J, with 12 bases in the middle. The germline gives CDR1 SGHVS, CDR2 FNYEAQ. The CDR3 runs 15 residues.

The V call is TRBV5-1, the J call TRBJ2-3; D possibly corresponds to TRBD2 (6 bases). CDR1 and CDR2 (germline): SGHRS, YFSETQ. Between the trimmed V and J ends, which lost 3 bases and 0 bases, there was a span of 11 bases. The CDR3 covers 15 residues. CDR3: CASSWRGPSTDTQYF. As DNA, the CDR3 is TGCGCCAGCAGCTGGAGGGGCCCTAGCACAGATACGCAGTATTTT.

This clonotype was counted between two and nine times. The CDR3 nucleotides are TGTGCCAGCAGCCAAGGTACCAAGGGGGTAAGCGGCTACACCTTC. It specifies CASSQGTKGVSGYTF. This sequence joins TRBV3-1 and TRBJ1-2; a possible D gene is TRBD1 (6 bases). V gave up 1 base and J gave up 8 bases, with 17 bases separating them. The CDR3 sequence is 15 residues long. Looked up from germline, CDR1 is LGHDT and CDR2 is YNNKEL (reference sequence).

This clonotype was counted many times. The chain uses TRBV4-1 and TRBJ1-6; D is unresolved. The germline V and J ends were trimmed by 0 bases and 6 bases, with 9 bases remaining between them. The CDR3 contains 15 residues. Germline loops: CDR1 MGHRA, CDR2 YSYEKL. The CDR3 sequence: CASSQEGGFNSPLHF. The CDR3 nucleotides are TGCGCCAGCAGCCAAGAGGGTGGATTTAATTCACCCCTCCACTTT.